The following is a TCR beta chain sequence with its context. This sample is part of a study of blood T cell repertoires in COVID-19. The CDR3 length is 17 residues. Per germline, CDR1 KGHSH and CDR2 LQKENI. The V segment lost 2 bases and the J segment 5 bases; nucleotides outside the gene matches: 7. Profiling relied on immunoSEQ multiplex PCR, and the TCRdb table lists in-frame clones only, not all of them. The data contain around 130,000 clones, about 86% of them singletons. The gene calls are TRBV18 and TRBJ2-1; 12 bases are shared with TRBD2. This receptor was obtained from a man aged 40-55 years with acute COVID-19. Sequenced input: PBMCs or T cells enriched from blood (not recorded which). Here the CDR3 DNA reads TGTGCCAGCTCACCATCACCGGGACTAGCGGGCGACAATGAGCAGTTCTTC. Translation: CASSPSPGLAGDNEQFF.